This T cell receptor (beta chain) was profiled in a study of blood T cell repertoires in COVID-19. Assay used: immunoSEQ multiplex PCR; TCRdb lists only in-frame clones, some missing. The table includes 200,000 to 300,000 clones, approximately 90% detected once. This CDR3 has 14 residues. Germline lookup yields CDR1 SGHDN and CDR2 FVKESK. The V and J ends lost 5 bases and 1 base respectively, with 11 bases between them. The TCR originated in a woman aged 40 to 50 with acute COVID-19. Sequencing was done on a sample of PBMCs or T cells enriched from blood (not recorded which). The chain has TRBV14 and TRBJ1-2, with a weak D call TRBD1 (6 bases). The CDR3 loop is CASSFYRDNYGYTF. The CDR3 region has the DNA TGTGCCAGCAGCTTCTACAGGGATAACTATGGCTACACCTTC.